What follows describes a single T cell receptor (beta chain). As yet, its antigen is unknown. TCRdb called the 5' RACE reads again in MiXCR, with one record for every CDR3 protein. The table lists about 340,000 distinct CDR3 sequences, under 5% of them singletons. The sample comes from a study of T cells after yellow fever vaccination. The CDR3 has 13 residues. Trimming took 8 bases from V and 5 from J, leaving 13 bases between them. Germline CDR1 is MNHEY and CDR2 is SMNVEV (reference sequence). Study observations and caveats: Clonotypes shared by both compartments, CD4 and CD8, made up a small share. Detected again after the booster were most primary-vaccination clones, at 95% to 97% CD4 and 80% to 90% CD8. The secondary response peaked faster, at day 5 versus 15, but was weaker.

The chain couples TRBV27 to TRBJ1-5, with D perhaps matching TRBD1 (5 bases). The source is a man aged 18 to 30 who received the YFV17D yellow fever vaccine. The input for sequencing was PBMCs, taken 5 days after the yellow fever booster vaccination. This CDR3 is CASGGTWHQPQHF. Here the CDR3 DNA reads TGTGCCAGCGGGGGGACTTGGCATCAGCCCCAGCATTTT.